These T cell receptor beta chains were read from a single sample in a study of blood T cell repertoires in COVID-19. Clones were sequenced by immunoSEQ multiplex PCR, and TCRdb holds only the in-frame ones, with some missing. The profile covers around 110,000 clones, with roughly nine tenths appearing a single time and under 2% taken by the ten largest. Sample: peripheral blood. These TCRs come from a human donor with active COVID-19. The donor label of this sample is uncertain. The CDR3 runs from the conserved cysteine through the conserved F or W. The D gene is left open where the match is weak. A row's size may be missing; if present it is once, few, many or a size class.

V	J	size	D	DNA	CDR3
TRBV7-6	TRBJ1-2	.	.	TGTGCCAGCAGCCTCACCGGGAACCCGAGTGGCTACACCTTC	CASSLTGNPSGYTF
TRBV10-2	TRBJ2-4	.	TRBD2	TGCGCCAGCATGGGAGGGGAGAACATTCAGTACTTC	CASMGGENIQYF
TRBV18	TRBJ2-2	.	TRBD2	TGTGCCAGCTCACCAACCACGCGGGGGGCGAACACCGGGGAGCTGTTTTTT	CASSPTTRGANTGELFF
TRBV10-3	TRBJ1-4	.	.	TGTGCCATCAGTGGGAGACCTAGGGGAACCAATGAAAAACTGTTTTTT	CAISGRPRGTNEKLFF
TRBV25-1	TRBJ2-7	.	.	TGTGCCAGCAGTGAAGGGGACACGTTTGCCGAGCAGTACTTC	CASSEGDTFAEQYF
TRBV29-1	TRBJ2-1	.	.	TGCAGCCCGCGAGCGGACAATGAGCAGTTCTTC	CSPRADNEQFF
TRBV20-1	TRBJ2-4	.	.	TGCAGTGCTAGTAAGGCGGGCTCGGATCACATTCAGTACTTC	CSASKAGSDHIQYF
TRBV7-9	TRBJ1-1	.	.	TGTGCCAGCAGCTTATCGGAGAGCGGGAACACTGAAGCTTTCTTT	CASSLSESGNTEAFF
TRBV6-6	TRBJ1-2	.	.	TGTGCCAGCAGTTACTCGAACCGCAGGGACAATGGCTACACCTTC	CASSYSNRRDNGYTF
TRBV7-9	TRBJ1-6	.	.	TGTGCCAGCAGCTCGTCTGGTTTCGGGGACTATAATTCACCCCTCCACTTT	CASSSSGFGDYNSPLHF
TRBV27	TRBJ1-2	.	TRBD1	TGTGCCAGCAGTTTGGACAGGGGGTATGGCTACACCTTC	CASSLDRGYGYTF
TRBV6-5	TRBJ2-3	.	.	TGTGCCAGCAGCCGTGGCAGGGGCACAGATACGCAGTATTTT	CASSRGRGTDTQYF
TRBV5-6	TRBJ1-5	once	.	TGTGCCAGCAGCTTAATCCGGGGCAATCAGCCCCAGCATTTT	CASSLIRGNQPQHF
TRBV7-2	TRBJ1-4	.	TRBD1	TGTGCCAGCAGCGGGGACAGGGGGCGCAATGAAAAACTGTTTTTT	CASSGDRGRNEKLFF
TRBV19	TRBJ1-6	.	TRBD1	TGTGCCAGTAGAGACAGGGTAGATTCACCCCTCCACTTT	CASRDRVDSPLHF
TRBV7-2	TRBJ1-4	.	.	TGTGCCAGCAGCCCGCAGGGAGCGGGGTTTTCTACTAATGAAAAACTGTTTTTT	CASSPQGAGFSTNEKLFF